These 28 T cell receptor beta chains were sequenced from one sample in a study of T cells in Graves' hyperthyroidism and ophthalmopathy. It was RNA transcripts that yielded the amplified TCR beta CDR3 regions. The HTBI primer set was used in a first-round RT-PCR of the TCR CDR3. TCRdb redid the calling of the multiplex PCR reads with MiXCR, one entry per CDR3 protein. The sample lists hundreds of thousands of distinct CDR3 sequences; approximately 20% were seen once. The specimen was blood. The receptors derive from a man aged 35 to 55 with Graves' ophthalmopathy.

This clonotype was seen many times. CDR3 coding DNA: TGTGCCAGCAGCTCCGACGGGACAGGGGCCGTCAATGAGCAGTTCTTC. Its protein is CASSSDGTGAVNEQFF. V is TRBV7-3 and J is TRBJ2-1; 10 positions match TRBD1. CDR1 SGHTA and CDR2 FQGTGA come from the germline V gene. The CDR3 runs 16 residues. The trim removed 4 bases at V and 6 bases at J, leaving 9 bases unmatched.

This clonotype was found many times. V is TRBV7-9 and J is TRBJ1-2; perhaps TRBD1 as D (6 bases). Between the trimmed V and J ends, which lost 1 base and 5 bases, there was a span of 17 bases. Germline CDR1 is SEHNR and CDR2 is FQNEAQ (reference sequence). This CDR3 region has 16 residues. DNA of the CDR3: TGTGCCAGCAGCTTAGGACAGGCTGCCGTGGGGTATGGCTACACCTTC. Its translation is CASSLGQAAVGYGYTF.

The table lists this clonotype with a few counts. The V and J genes are TRBV7-9 and TRBJ2-7, with D perhaps assigned TRBD1 or TRBD2 (5 bases each). CDR3 length: 15 amino acids. Germline V CDR1 and CDR2: SEHNR, FQNEAQ (reference sequence). The V end was cut by 5 bases, the J end by 3 bases, with 17 bases between. The CDR3 DNA is TGTGCCAGCAGCCGGGGCTCTGAATGGGGCTACGAGCAGTACTTC. Translation: CASSRGSEWGYEQYF. Combining the CDR3 with reference TRBV7-9 and TRBJ2-7 gives the whole variable domain DTGVSQNPRHKITKRGQNVTFRCDPISEHNRLYWYRQTLGQGPEFLTYFQNEAQLEKSRLLSDRFSAERPKGSFSTLEIQRTEQGDSAMYLCASSRGSEWGYEQYFGPGTRLTVT.

The V call is TRBV10-3, the J call TRBJ2-5; 9 bases fit TRBD1. CDR1 is ENHRY and CDR2 is SYGVKD in the germline V gene. The CDR3 is 15 amino acids. J was trimmed by 3 bases and V by 8 bases; bases with no gene match: 10. CDR3 sequence: CAIAPGDRGEETQYF. CDR3 in DNA: TGTGCCATCGCCCCGGGAGACAGGGGGGAAGAGACCCAGTACTTC.

For this clonotype: Possible read error: a much larger clone is one base away. This sequence joins TRBV18 and TRBJ2-5; the D gene is possibly TRBD1 (6 bases). The CDR3 covers 13 residues. Germline assignment: CDR1 KGHSH and CDR2 LQKENI. CDR3 loop: CASSGTPQESQYF. For the CDR3, the DNA is TGTGCCAGCTCCGGGACACCCCAAGAGTCCCAGTACTTC.

The V gene is TRBV30, the J gene TRBJ2-3, with 12 bases matching TRBD2. The junction had 3 bases not matched to a gene; V was cut back by 2 bases and J by 0 bases. This CDR3 is built from 16 residues. Germline CDR1 reads GTSNPN; CDR2 reads SVGIG (reference sequence). DNA of the CDR3: TGTGCCTGGAGTACCGGGACTAGCGGGAGCACAGATACGCAGTATTTT. It encodes CAWSTGTSGSTDTQYF.

This rearrangement joins TRBV12-3 or TRBV12-4 to TRBJ2-5; no definite D call. Trimming took off 8 bases at V and 2 bases at J, with 9 bases between the two ends. This CDR3 region has 12 residues. CDR3 residues: CASCWGQETQYF. DNA of the CDR3: TGTGCCAGCTGCTGGGGACAAGAGACCCAGTACTTC.

V usage is TRBV7-2 and J usage is TRBJ1-2, with 7 bases that match TRBD1. The CDR3 covers 13 residues. Losses at the gene ends were 6 bases for V and 6 bases for J; bases not matched to a gene: 7. Per germline, CDR1 SGHTA and CDR2 FQGNSA. The CDR3 DNA sequence: TGTGCCAGCAGTCTGGGGACAGAAAATGGCTACACCTTC. It translates to CASSLGTENGYTF. Full variable domain (outside the CDR3, taken from reference TRBV7-2 and TRBJ1-2): GAGVSQSPSNKVTEKGKDVELRCDPISGHTALYWYRQSLGQGLEFLIYFQGNSAPDKSGLPSDRFSAERTGGSVSTLTIQRTQQEDSAVYLCASSLGTENGYTFGSGTRLTVV.

The chain uses TRBV29-1 and TRBJ2-5; D is perhaps TRBD1 or TRBD2 (5 bases each). CDR3 size: 13 residues. Germline-derived CDR1 and CDR2 are SQVTM and ANQGSEA. V was clipped by 5 bases and J by 1 base, with 11 bases between them. This CDR3 reads CSVFRGGQETQYF. CDR3 nucleotide sequence: TGCAGCGTTTTTCGTGGGGGCCAAGAGACCCAGTACTTC.

This clonotype showed up just a few times. The genes are TRBV10-3 and TRBJ2-7; 7 positions agree with TRBD1. J gave up 3 bases and V 6 bases, and 5 bases lay outside the gene matches. This CDR3 is built from 13 residues. CDR1 ENHRY and CDR2 SYGVKD come from the germline V gene. CDR3 region: CAIRVGQNYEQYF. The CDR3 nucleotides are TGTGCCATCAGGGTGGGACAGAACTACGAGCAGTACTTC.

This clonotype has just a few counts. The J gene is TRBJ1-1, the V gene TRBV7-9; TRBD1 agrees at 8 bases. This CDR3 is built from 14 residues. The trim removed 5 bases at V and 4 bases at J, leaving 6 bases unmatched. In germline, CDR1 is SEHNR, CDR2 FQNEAQ (reference sequence). CDR3 in DNA: TGTGCCAGCAGCACAAAGACAGGGGTCACTGAAGCTTTCTTT. It encodes CASSTKTGVTEAFF.

This chain connects TRBV20-1 to TRBJ2-1; D is unresolved. The CDR3 length is 14 residues. Germline values: CDR1 DFQATT, CDR2 SNEGSKA (reference sequence). V lost 1 base, J lost 4 bases, and 11 bases lay in between. CDR3 loop: CSARGAVLYNEQFF. CDR3 DNA: TGCAGTGCTAGAGGGGCGGTCCTTTACAATGAGCAGTTCTTC.

The table lists this clonotype with many counts. V gene TRBV30 combines with J gene TRBJ1-1; D may be TRBD1 (5 bases). The CDR3 runs to 15 residues. Trimming stripped 1 base from V and 3 bases from J, with 15 bases between. Per the germline V gene, CDR1 is GTSNPN and CDR2 is SVGIG (reference sequence). In nucleotides, the CDR3 is TGTGCCTGGAGTGATGCCTTCAGGGCGGACACTGAAGCTTTCTTT. Translation gives CAWSDAFRADTEAFF. Looking up the rest from reference TRBV30 and TRBJ1-1 gives the full variable domain: SQTIHQWPATLVQPVGSPLSLECTVEGTSNPNLYWYRQAAGRGLQLLFYSVGIGQISSEVPQNLSASRPQDRQFILSSKKLLLSDSGFYLCAWSDAFRADTEAFFGQGTRLTVV.

This clonotype was seen only once. The chain recombines TRBV9 with TRBJ2-3; weak D call: TRBD2 (6 bases). V lost 3 bases and J 0 bases, leaving 11 bases between the germline ends. This CDR3 comprises 15 residues. CDR1 SGDLS and CDR2 YYNGEE come from the germline V gene. CDR3 loop: CASSAGLQSTDTQYF. As DNA, the CDR3 is TGTGCCAGCAGCGCGGGACTTCAGAGCACAGATACGCAGTATTTT.

This clonotype was recorded only once. The rearrangement joins TRBV20-1 to TRBJ2-2; 12 positions match TRBD2. V shed 6 bases, J shed 0 bases, and the junction held 2 bases outside the gene matches. The CDR3 is 15 residues long. Per germline, CDR1 DFQATT and CDR2 SNEGSKA (reference sequence). CDR3 in amino acids: CSARTSGTNTGELFF. In nucleotides, the CDR3 is TGCAGTGCCCGGACTAGCGGGACGAACACCGGGGAGCTGTTTTTT.

This clonotype was recorded at least ten times. CDR3: CAWKYEEQNTEAFF. The CDR3 nucleotides read TGTGCCTGGAAGTATGAAGAGCAGAACACTGAAGCTTTCTTT. The chain recombines TRBV30 with TRBJ1-1; D not resolved. The V end was cut by 4 bases, the J end by 1 base, with 13 bases between. CDR1 and CDR2 from the germline V gene are GTSNPN and SVGIG (reference sequence). This CDR3 is 14 amino acids long.

In its sample, this clonotype was seen many times. The chain joins TRBV7-2 to TRBJ2-1, with 7 bases aligning to TRBD2. Germline V lookup: CDR1 SGHTA, CDR2 FQGNSA. V lost 1 base and J lost 6; bases outside the gene matches: 6. The CDR3 is 15 amino acids. The CDR3 spells CASSLGASGGNEQFF. DNA for the CDR3: TGTGCCAGCAGCTTAGGGGCTAGCGGCGGCAATGAGCAGTTCTTC.

The sample holds many counts of this clonotype. The genes are TRBV7-2 and TRBJ2-3; the D is unclear. The CDR3 loop spans 12 amino acids. V dropped 5 bases and J dropped 4 bases, with 7 bases sitting between them. Germline CDR1 SGHTA, CDR2 FQGNSA. CDR3: CASSNSPDTQYF. The CDR3 DNA sequence: TGTGCCAGCAGCAATAGCCCAGATACGCAGTATTTT.

This clonotype was detected many times. V usage is TRBV3-1 and J usage is TRBJ2-7, with a tentative D call TRBD2 (6 bases). The CDR3 sequence is 12 residues long. Germline assignment: CDR1 LGHDT and CDR2 YNNKEL (reference sequence). Trimming took 9 bases from V and 7 from J, leaving 16 bases between them. DNA for the CDR3: TGTGCCAGTAGCGGACCCCTAGGAGAGCAGTACTTC. It codes for CASSGPLGEQYF.

This clonotype was seen at least ten times. This chain uses TRBV30 with TRBJ1-1, with 7 bases fitting TRBD1. There are 15 residues in the CDR3. V lost 3 bases to trimming and J lost 2 bases; unmatched junction nucleotides: 9. The germline gives CDR1 GTSNPN, CDR2 SVGIG (reference sequence). DNA of the CDR3: TGTGCCTGGAGCTCTACCGGACAGGTTAACACTGAAGCTTTCTTT. As protein: CAWSSTGQVNTEAFF. The whole variable domain, remainder taken from reference TRBV30 and TRBJ1-1, is SQTIHQWPATLVQPVGSPLSLECTVEGTSNPNLYWYRQAAGRGLQLLFYSVGIGQISSEVPQNLSASRPQDRQFILSSKKLLLSDSGFYLCAWSSTGQVNTEAFFGQGTRLTVV.

There are a few counts of this clonotype. The chain is built from TRBV29-1 and TRBJ2-1; 10 bases are a match to TRBD2. Germline trimming cut 4 bases from V and 0 bases from J; bases unmatched to any gene: 15. Per germline, CDR1 SQVTM and CDR2 ANQGSEA. The CDR3 has 19 residues. CDR3 loop: CSVVPPLASGGSSYNEQFF. In nucleotides, the CDR3 is TGCAGCGTTGTCCCCCCTCTGGCTAGCGGGGGTAGCTCCTACAATGAGCAGTTCTTC.

This clonotype occurred a few times. The chain combines TRBV27 with TRBJ2-7; either TRBD1 or TRBD2 may fit D (6 bases each). The V and J ends lost 0 bases and 0 bases respectively, with 12 bases between them. The CDR3 length is 16 residues. The germline gives CDR1 MNHEY, CDR2 SMNVEV (reference sequence). DNA of the CDR3: TGTGCCAGCAGTTTATCGGGGGCGGGAAGCTCCTACGAGCAGTACTTC. Amino acids: CASSLSGAGSSYEQYF.

In this sample, this clonotype turned up many times. J is TRBJ2-1 and V is TRBV20-1; 8 nucleotides align to TRBD1. The CDR3 length is 15 residues. V shed 6 bases, J shed 6 bases, and the junction held 13 bases outside the gene matches. CDR1 and CDR2 from the germline V gene are DFQATT and SNEGSKA (reference sequence). The CDR3 DNA sequence: TGCAGTGCAGCCCTCCGGGACAGGTCACCCAATGAGCAGTTCTTC. This gives the protein CSAALRDRSPNEQFF.

Of note for this clonotype: One end of the junction varies from germline; a read error may be responsible. This chain joins TRBV20-1 and TRBJ2-5; 14 nucleotides line up with TRBD2. The germline V gene encodes CDR1 DFQATT and CDR2 SNEGSKA (reference sequence). There are 21 residues in the CDR3. The CDR3 is CSARALTSGLAGVRFKETQYF. CDR3 coding DNA: TGCAGTGCGAGAGCACTTACTTCGGGACTAGCGGGAGTTAGGTTTAAAGAGACCCAGTACTTC.

Ten or more counts support this clonotype. Here the CDR3 reads CASSLAGGDSNQPQHF. CDR3 coding DNA: TGTGCCAGCAGCTTGGCCGGGGGGGATAGCAATCAGCCCCAGCATTTT. The chain links TRBV5-5 to TRBJ1-5, with D maybe TRBD1 (5 bases). Per germline, CDR1 SGHKS and CDR2 YYEKEE (reference sequence). The CDR3 has 16 amino acids. V lost 0 bases to trimming and J lost 0 bases, with 10 bases between them.

This clonotype was detected only a few times. The chain recombines TRBV7-9 with TRBJ1-2, with D uncertain. The CDR3 sequence is 13 residues long. Trimming left V 7 bases short and J 5 bases short, with 14 bases between. Germline assignment: CDR1 SEHNR and CDR2 FQNEAQ (reference sequence). CDR3 amino acids: CASTTPGGYGYTF. CDR3 DNA sequence: TGTGCCAGCACAACCCCGGGCGGGTATGGCTACACCTTC.

The chain employs TRBV4-3 and TRBJ2-1; 11 nucleotides agree with TRBD2. The CDR3 runs 16 residues. In germline, CDR1 is LGHNA, CDR2 YSLEER. V gave up 1 base and J gave up 7 bases; unmatched junction bases: 6. The CDR3 spells CASSQGASGRWNEQFF. The DNA of the CDR3 is TGCGCCAGCAGCCAAGGGGCTAGCGGGAGGTGGAATGAGCAGTTCTTC.

There are a few counts of this clonotype. The V call is TRBV7-2, the J call TRBJ2-5; D gene unclear. The CDR3 extends over 12 amino acids. The germline V gene has CDR1 SGHTA and CDR2 FQGNSA. Trimming left V 5 bases short and J 1 base short, with 5 bases between. CDR3 coding DNA: TGTGCCAGCAGCACCTTCCAAGAGACCCAGTACTTC. Its protein product is CASSTFQETQYF.